The 29 T cell receptor beta chains in this list originate from one sample, sequenced in a study of immune heterogeneity within non-small cell lung tumors (dated by TCRdb to the late 2010s). Genomic DNA extracted from bulk tumor tissue served as TCR template, with 600 ng gDNA amplified per sample. During surgery, multiple biopsies were taken from each primary tumor and placed as far apart as possible within the tumor mass. The study cohort was described as untreated, and the patients were newly diagnosed NSCLC cases having curative surgery. The reads were generated on a HiSeq X Ten. The TCR beta CDR3 region was amplified with a multiplex PCR system, in which a first round of 10 to 11 cycles was run using 32 V-gene forward and 13 J-gene reverse primers. TCRdb reran the public reads through fastp at Q25 and MiXCR, keeping productive beta chains. Under each unique CDR3 protein, matching rows form one entry showing the most common genes and DNA. The sample table contains about 15,000 distinct CDR3 sequences; only one count was recorded for approximately 30% of them. 4% of the sample is held by the ten biggest clonotypes.

The sequenced sample was lung tumor tissue. These receptors all come from a man aged 35-49 years with non-small cell lung cancer.

This clonotype was counted ten times or more. V is TRBV19 and J is TRBJ2-3; TRBD1 is a possible D gene (6 bases). The V end was cut by 3 bases, the J end by 9 bases, with 16 bases between. The CDR3 extends over 14 amino acids. The germline CDR1 and CDR2 sequences are LNHDA and SQIVND (reference sequence). CDR3 protein: CASSILGAGETQYF. DNA for the CDR3: TGTGCCAGTAGTATCTTGGGGGCCGGGGAGACGCAGTATTTT. Supplemented by reference TRBV19 and TRBJ2-3, the full variable domain reads DGGITQSPKYLFRKEGQNVTLSCEQNLNHDAMYWYRQDPGQGLRLIYYSQIVNDFQKGDIAEGYSVSREKKESFPLTVTSAQKNPTAFYLCASSILGAGETQYFGPGTRLTVL.

Sample share makes this clonotype medium-sized. Written as DNA, the CDR3 is TGTGCCAGCTCCCTTACCGGGGTAGCTAACTATGGCTACACCTTC. It encodes CASSLTGVANYGYTF. The rearrangement uses TRBV27 and TRBJ1-2; D is unclear. Germline CDR1 reads MNHEY; CDR2 reads SMNVEV (reference sequence). This CDR3 spans 15 amino acids. Trimming took off 8 bases at V and 0 bases at J, with 16 bases between the two ends.

V and J are TRBV6-1 and TRBJ2-3; TRBD1 agrees at 9 bases. Germline trimming cut 3 bases from V and 2 bases from J; bases unmatched to any gene: 12. This CDR3 comprises 18 residues. From germline, CDR1 is MNHNS and CDR2 SASEGT. The CDR3, as DNA: TGTGCCAGCAGTGACCGAGGTTTCGACAGGGGGAACACAGATACGCAGTATTTT. Translation: CASSDRGFDRGNTDTQYF.

On this clonotype itself: A much more abundant neighbour one base away suggests this may be a read error. The chain carries TRBV18 and TRBJ2-7; D gene uncertain. The CDR3 runs to 13 residues. The germline CDR1 and CDR2 sequences are KGHSH and LQKENI. The CDR3 region is CSSSPWTLYEQYF. CDR3 in DNA: TGTTCCAGCTCACCATGGACCCTCTACGAGCAGTACTTC.

The chain couples TRBV11-2 to TRBJ2-3; 7 positions match TRBD2. Per germline, CDR1 SGHAT and CDR2 FQNNGV. The CDR3 contains 17 residues. Trimming removed 4 bases from V and 5 bases from J; junction bases left unmatched: 15. The CDR3, as DNA: TGTGCCAGCAGCTACCCCCATGGGGGAGGGACGAAAGATACGCAGTATTTT. Its protein product is CASSYPHGGGTKDTQYF.

This clonotype was seen more than once but under ten times. The chain has TRBV11-3 and TRBJ2-3; no firm D call. The V end was cut by 0 bases, the J end by 8 bases, with 9 bases between. Germline assignment: CDR1 SGHNT and CDR2 YENEEA. The length of the CDR3 is 13 residues. CDR3 DNA: TGTGCCAGCAGCTTAGATACGACAAGTACGCAGTATTTT. Its translation: CASSLDTTSTQYF.

This clonotype turned up a few times. The CDR3 protein is CSWQGNTEAFF. CDR3 sequence (DNA): TGCAGCTGGCAGGGGAACACTGAAGCTTTCTTT. The chain has TRBV29-1 and TRBJ1-1; tentative D call: TRBD1 (5 bases). The V end was cut by 8 bases, the J end by 1 base, with 8 bases between. Germline CDR1 and CDR2: SQVTM and ANQGSEA. The CDR3 loop spans 11 amino acids. The full variable domain, with the rest looked up from reference TRBV29-1 and TRBJ1-1, is SAVISQKPSRDICQRGTSLTIQCQVDSQVTMMFWYRQQPGQSLTLIATANQGSEATYESGFVIDKFPISRPNLTFSTLTVSNMSPEDSSIYLCSWQGNTEAFFGQGTRLTVV.

In its sample, this clonotype was seen many times. The chain couples TRBV10-3 to TRBJ2-1, with 14 bases that match TRBD2. Germline CDR1 and CDR2: ENHRY and SYGVKD. The CDR3 runs to 18 residues. V lost 10 bases to trimming and J lost 5 bases; unmatched junction nucleotides: 16. The CDR3 DNA sequence: TGTGCCACCGCTCCAGGGACTAGCGGGAGAAGGTTGGACAATGAGCAGTTCTTC. This gives the protein CATAPGTSGRRLDNEQFF.

The chain combines TRBV7-6 with TRBJ2-1; TRBD2 is a possible D gene (5 bases). Germline-derived CDR1 and CDR2 are SGHVS and FNYEAQ. This CDR3 contains 16 residues. The V end lost 9 bases, the J end lost 2 bases, and 20 bases lay between the germline ends. CDR3 nucleotides: TGTGCCAGTAGCGCCAGCGTGAGAGATCCCTACAATGAGCAGTTCTTC. Residues: CASSASVRDPYNEQFF.

This clonotype was seen only a few times. The chain couples TRBV7-8 to TRBJ2-1; D may be TRBD1 or TRBD2 (5 bases each). CDR3 length: 14 residues. Germline V CDR1 and CDR2: SGHVS, FQNEAQ. V was shortened by 5 bases and J by 5 bases, with 13 bases between the two germline ends. This CDR3 is CASSLGDANNEQFF. The CDR3 DNA sequence: TGTGCCAGCAGCCTAGGGGACGCCAACAATGAGCAGTTCTTC.

This clonotype has more than one count but fewer than ten. One base away lies a much larger clone, so this may be a sequencing read error. The chain links TRBV5-4 to TRBJ2-7; possibly TRBD2 for D (6 bases). The V gene's germline CDR1 is SGHNT and CDR2 YYREEE (reference sequence). This CDR3 contains 15 residues. CDR3 nucleotide sequence: TGTGCCGGCAGCTCTCGTGACGGGAGCTCCTACGAGCAGTACTTC. This sequence encodes CAGSSRDGSSYEQYF. Based on the CDR3 plus reference TRBV5-4 and TRBJ2-7, the full variable domain is ETGVTQSPTHLIKTRGQQVTLRCSSQSGHNTVSWYQQALGQGPQFIFQYYREEENGRGNFPPRFSGLQFPNYSSELNVNALELDDSALYLCAGSSRDGSSYEQYFGPGTRLTVT.

This clonotype was counted ten times or more. V is TRBV2 and J is TRBJ1-1; D may be TRBD1 (6 bases). This CDR3 spans 11 amino acids. Trimming took 7 bases from V and 7 from J, leaving 10 bases between them. Germline V lookup: CDR1 SNHLY, CDR2 FYNNEI. CDR3 residues: CASNRVGEAFF. The DNA for the CDR3 is TGTGCCAGCAACAGGGTTGGTGAAGCTTTCTTT.

With regard to this clonotype: A single base separates this from a much larger clone, so it may be a read error. The chain has TRBV6-2 or TRBV6-3 and TRBJ1-1, with 8 bases matching TRBD1. The CDR3 has 13 residues. Germline V lookup: CDR1 MNHEY, CDR2 SVGEGT. The CDR3 sequence: CPSSRDRTTEAFF. CDR3 nucleotides: TGTCCCAGCAGTCGGGACAGGACAACTGAAGCTTTCTTT.

This clonotype was detected ten times or more. The V and J genes are TRBV7-6 and TRBJ1-6; D unresolved. Germline CDR1 is SGHVS and CDR2 is FNYEAQ. Deletions cut 5 bases from V and 5 bases from J, with 10 bases between. This CDR3 has 14 residues. DNA of the CDR3: TGTGCCAGCAGCCTCCGATTTAATAATTCACCCCTCCACTTT. This sequence encodes CASSLRFNNSPLHF.

The V and J genes are TRBV12-3 or TRBV12-4 and TRBJ2-5; D not resolved. The V end was cut by 10 bases, the J end by 1 base, with 13 bases between. The CDR3 spans 13 residues. CDR3 nucleotides: TGTGCCATCACGCGGACGGGCCAAGAGACCCAGTACTTC. Translation: CAITRTGQETQYF.

In its sample, this clonotype was seen many times. The chain is built from TRBV13 and TRBJ2-5, with TRBD2 matching 8 bases. This CDR3 has 16 amino acids. Trimming at V came to 4 bases and at J to 7 bases, leaving 14 bases not matched to a gene. Germline CDR1 is PRHDT and CDR2 is FYEKMQ (reference sequence). The CDR3 spells CASSSHSEAGVVTQYF. CDR3 sequence (DNA): TGTGCCAGCAGCTCCCACTCCGAAGCGGGGGTAGTGACCCAGTACTTC.

With regard to this clonotype: It may be a read error: a sequence one base away is much more abundant. V gene TRBV27 combines with J gene TRBJ1-2; TRBD1 might be the D (5 bases). Germline lookup yields CDR1 MNHEY and CDR2 SMNVEV (reference sequence). This CDR3 contains 14 residues. Trimming took 3 bases from V and 7 from J, leaving 15 bases between them. The CDR3 protein is CASSLGRGAVGYTF. The DNA for the CDR3 is TGTGCCAGCAGTTTGGGGCGGGGAGCGGTTGGCTACACCTTC.

This clonotype occurred many times. V and J are TRBV6-1 and TRBJ1-5; D not certain. This CDR3 is 15 amino acids long. Germline CDR1 and CDR2: MNHNS and SASEGT. Trimming removed 4 bases at V and 3 bases at J, with 13 bases between. The DNA for the CDR3 is TGTGCCAGCAGTGGCGACGGACTCGACAATCAGCCCCAGCATTTT. Its translation: CASSGDGLDNQPQHF.

This clonotype occurred many times. V usage is TRBV6-1 and J usage is TRBJ2-7; no reliable D call. This CDR3 spans 15 amino acids. The V gene's germline CDR1 is MNHNS and CDR2 SASEGT. Trimming stripped 7 bases from V and 3 bases from J, with 19 bases between. The DNA for the CDR3 is TGTGCCAGCACCCGACGGTGGGGTAGTGGCTACGAGCAGTACTTC. Translated, it gives CASTRRWGSGYEQYF.

As regards this clonotype: One base away lies a much larger clone, so this may be a sequencing read error. The rearrangement joins TRBV24-1 to TRBJ2-1; the D gene is possibly TRBD2 (5 bases). The CDR3 runs to 17 residues. Germline V gives CDR1 KGHDR, CDR2 SFDVKD. The CDR3 coding sequence is TGTGCCACCAGTGACCCACCAGGCGTGGGAGACTACAATGTGCAGTTCTTC. This encodes CATSDPPGVGDYNVQFF.

A few counts support this clonotype. The chain links TRBV10-3 to TRBJ1-2; no reliable D call. The V and J ends lost 0 bases and 6 bases respectively, with 8 bases between them. Per germline, CDR1 ENHRY and CDR2 SYGVKD. There are 13 residues in the CDR3. CDR3 coding DNA: TGTGCCATCAGTGAGTCGAACCTCCATGGCTACACCTTC. Its translation: CAISESNLHGYTF.

The V gene is TRBV4-1, the J gene TRBJ2-5; 10 nucleotides align to TRBD1. CDR3 size: 16 residues. Looked up from germline, CDR1 is MGHRA and CDR2 is YSYEKL. With 1 base clipped from V and 5 bases from J, the junction kept 7 bases outside the gene matches. CDR3 DNA: TGCGCCAGCAGCCAAGCCCAGGGACAGGGGAGGGAGACCCAGTACTTC. Translating it yields CASSQAQGQGRETQYF.

This clonotype counts as medium-sized (0.01 to 0.1%). Here the CDR3 reads CASSIDWTGLDTEAFF. In DNA form, the CDR3 reads TGTGCCAGTAGTATAGATTGGACAGGGTTGGACACTGAAGCTTTCTTT. The V gene is TRBV19, the J gene TRBJ1-1; 8 bases map to TRBD1. CDR1 is LNHDA, CDR2 SQIVND, per germline (reference sequence). J was trimmed by 3 bases and V by 0 bases; bases with no gene match: 6. This CDR3 has 16 residues.

In this sample, this clonotype turned up many times. The V call is TRBV7-9, the J call TRBJ2-7; 8 positions agree with TRBD2. The CDR3 has 13 residues. CDR1 SEHNR and CDR2 FQNEAQ come from the germline V gene (reference sequence). V dropped 6 bases and J dropped 2; count of bases not matched to a gene: 3. CDR3 sequence: CASRPGLAYEQYF. In DNA, the CDR3 is TGTGCCAGCAGACCGGGACTAGCCTACGAGCAGTACTTC.

This clonotype was detected only a few times. J is TRBJ1-1 and V is TRBV11-1, with a possible D match to TRBD1 (5 bases). The CDR3 consists of 12 residues. V gave up 1 base and J gave up 10 bases, with 10 bases separating them. Germline loops: CDR1 SGHAT, CDR2 FQDESV (reference sequence). CDR3 DNA sequence: TGTGCCAGCAGCTTAGTAGGGACTAGAGCTTTCTTT. Amino acid sequence: CASSLVGTRAFF.

This clonotype appeared many times. The rearrangement uses TRBV12-3 or TRBV12-4 and TRBJ1-1; TRBD1 aligns across 11 bases. This CDR3 contains 15 residues. J gave up 5 bases and V 10 bases, and 12 bases lay outside the gene matches. The chain's CDR3 is CAIRPWTGGNTEAFF. DNA of the CDR3: TGTGCCATCCGACCCTGGACAGGGGGCAATACTGAAGCTTTCTTT.

As for this clonotype: A junction boundary mismatches the germline segment, possibly from a read error. The rearrangement uses TRBV5-4 and TRBJ2-3, with unresolved D. This CDR3 has 14 amino acids. The germline CDR1 and CDR2 sequences are SGHNT and YYREEE (reference sequence). DNA for the CDR3: TGTGCCAGCAGCTTGGGACTCGGCACAGATACGCTGTATTTT. Protein product: CASSLGLGTDTLYF.

The chain recombines TRBV5-6 with TRBJ2-5; TRBD2 matches 9 bases. In germline, CDR1 is SGHDT, CDR2 YYEEEE. V was clipped by 4 bases and J by 2 bases; unmatched bases: 9. The CDR3 is 16 residues long. The CDR3 protein is CASSPTTSGGQETQYF. In DNA, the CDR3 is TGTGCCAGCAGCCCCACGACTAGCGGAGGGCAAGAGACCCAGTACTTC.

The chain couples TRBV4-1 to TRBJ2-5; 9 bases agree with TRBD1. Trimming removed 1 base from V and 5 bases from J; junction bases left unmatched: 11. The CDR3 covers 17 residues. The germline CDR1 and CDR2 sequences are MGHRA and YSYEKL. CDR3 loop: CASSQGLDRGARETQYF. For the CDR3, the DNA is TGCGCCAGCAGCCAAGGTTTGGACAGGGGAGCTAGGGAGACCCAGTACTTC.